This T cell receptor (beta chain) was sequenced in a study of cytomegalovirus exposure and HLA in healthy donors. Study-wide findings and caveats: For most TCR sequences rarity was the rule, although some public TCRs occurred in many donors.

CDR1 LNHNV and CDR2 YYDKDF come from the germline V gene (reference sequence). Trimming took off 0 bases at V and 5 bases at J, with 10 bases between the two ends. The CDR3 covers 14 residues. Though nominally healthy at sampling, donors likely had unrecorded immune exposures. Turning to this clone: The antigen is unknown.

Primers for the PCR totalled 60 Vbeta and 13 Jbeta. Here immunoSEQ multiplex PCR was the method, and the copy in TCRdb shows in-frame clones only, minus some. Here the sample spans 110,000 to 150,000 clones, roughly 80% being singletons. V and J are TRBV15 and TRBJ2-5; D perhaps matches TRBD1 (5 bases). Sequenced: PBMCs. This TCR came from a female donor in good health and CMV-seronegative. Here the CDR3 DNA reads TGTGCCACCAGCAGAGATCAGGGTCCGGAGACCCAGTACTTC. Protein sequence: CATSRDQGPETQYF.